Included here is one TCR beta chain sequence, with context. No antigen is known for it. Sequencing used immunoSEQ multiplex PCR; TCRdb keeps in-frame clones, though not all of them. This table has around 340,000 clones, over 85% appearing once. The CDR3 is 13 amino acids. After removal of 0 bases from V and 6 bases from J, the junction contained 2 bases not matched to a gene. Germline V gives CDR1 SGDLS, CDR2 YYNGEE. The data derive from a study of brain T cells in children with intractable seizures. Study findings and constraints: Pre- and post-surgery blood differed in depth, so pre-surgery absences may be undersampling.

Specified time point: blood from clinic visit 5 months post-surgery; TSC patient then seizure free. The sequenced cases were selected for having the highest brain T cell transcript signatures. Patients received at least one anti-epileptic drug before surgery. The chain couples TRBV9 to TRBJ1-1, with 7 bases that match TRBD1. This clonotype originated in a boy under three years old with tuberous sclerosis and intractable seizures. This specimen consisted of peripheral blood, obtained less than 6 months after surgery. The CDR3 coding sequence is TGTGCCAGCAGCGTAGAAACAGGGGCTGAAGCTTTCTTT. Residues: CASSVETGAEAFF.